The 12 T cell receptor beta chains presented below share a single source sample, sequenced in a study of T cell changes during pregnancy in multiple sclerosis. Here immunoSEQ multiplex PCR was the method, and the copy in TCRdb shows in-frame clones only, minus some. Here the sample spans fewer than 110,000 clones, around 92% being singletons. The sequencing here drew on peripheral blood, taken in the third trimester of pregnancy. The receptors were gathered from a female donor in good health, enrolled as a control in a pregnancy study.

V is TRBV10-3 and J is TRBJ1-5; D might be TRBD1 (5 bases). V dropped 0 bases and J dropped 7 bases, with 10 bases sitting between them. This CDR3 has 14 residues. Germline-derived CDR1 and CDR2 are ENHRY and SYGVKD. Here the CDR3 reads CAISESEGRQPQHF. The CDR3 region has the DNA TGTGCCATCAGTGAGTCAGAGGGGAGGCAGCCCCAGCATTTT.

CDR3 DNA: TGCGCCAGCAGCTTGGTCGGGGTAGACACCATATATTTT. This translates into CASSLVGVDTIYF. The rearrangement links TRBV5-1 to TRBJ1-3; no clear D gene. V lost 0 bases to trimming and J lost 8 bases, with 9 bases between them. The CDR3 totals 13 residues. Germline V gene data show CDR1 as SGHRS and CDR2 as YFSETQ.

This chain joins TRBV5-5 and TRBJ1-2, with 7 bases matching TRBD1. Trimming removed 3 bases from V and 4 bases from J; junction bases left unmatched: 3. CDR3 size: 13 residues. In germline, CDR1 is SGHKS, CDR2 YYEKEE (reference sequence). CDR3 coding DNA: TGTGCCAGCAGCTCAGGGGGAGGCTATGGCTACACCTTC. This encodes CASSSGGGYGYTF.

The rearrangement joins TRBV5-1 to TRBJ1-1; D gene uncertain. The germline gives CDR1 SGHRS, CDR2 YFSETQ. The CDR3 loop spans 13 amino acids. Trimming left V 0 bases short and J 8 bases short, with 11 bases between. CDR3 sequence reads: CASSLASREEAFF. CDR3 nucleotides: TGCGCCAGCAGCTTGGCTTCAAGGGAGGAAGCTTTCTTT.

The genes are TRBV6-5 and TRBJ2-7; 7 bases match TRBD1. The V gene's germline CDR1 is MNHEY and CDR2 SVGAGI. The CDR3 contains 14 residues. V was pared by 6 bases and J by 1 base, with 6 bases of the junction left unmatched. Written as DNA, the CDR3 is TGTGCCAGCAGCCGCTGGACAGGTTCCTACGAGCAGTACTTC. It translates to CASSRWTGSYEQYF.

The chain combines TRBV27 with TRBJ1-2; 9 bases match TRBD1. Germline CDR1 reads MNHEY; CDR2 reads SMNVEV (reference sequence). V shed 6 bases, J shed 8 bases, and the junction held 10 bases outside the gene matches. The CDR3 loop spans 14 amino acids. The CDR3 loop is CASRQPGQGRGYTF. The DNA of the CDR3 is TGTGCCAGCAGACAGCCGGGACAGGGAAGAGGCTACACCTTC.

The chain combines TRBV30 with TRBJ1-4; D remains unclear. The ends were cut back, 2 bases at V and 7 bases at J, with 11 bases in the middle. CDR1 and CDR2 from the germline V gene are GTSNPN and SVGIG (reference sequence). The CDR3 is 13 amino acids. The CDR3 sequence: CAWSLGMVEKLFF. DNA of the CDR3: TGTGCCTGGAGTCTAGGAATGGTTGAAAAACTGTTTTTT.

This clone was observed once. The rearrangement uses TRBV14 and TRBJ1-1, with 8 bases matching TRBD1. CDR1 SGHDN and CDR2 FVKESK come from the germline V gene. There are 18 residues in the CDR3. With 0 bases clipped from V and 3 bases from J, the junction kept 12 bases outside the gene matches. CDR3 in amino acids: CASSQEDKALQGDTEAFF. CDR3 nucleotides: TGTGCCAGCAGCCAAGAAGATAAGGCCCTACAGGGGGACACTGAAGCTTTCTTT.

The chain links TRBV7-3 to TRBJ1-2, with D perhaps TRBD1 (6 bases). This CDR3 spans 19 amino acids. The germline V gene has CDR1 SGHTA and CDR2 FQGTGA. Trimming shortened V by 7 bases and J by 5 bases, and 32 bases separated the two germline ends. The CDR3 is CASNTLGGGRAGGEYGYTF. The CDR3 nucleotides read TGTGCCAGCAACACCCTTGGGGGGGGCAGGGCCGGGGGCGAATATGGCTACACCTTC.

The chain uses TRBV7-9 and TRBJ1-1, with D uncertain. The CDR3 covers 12 residues. CDR1 SEHNR and CDR2 FQNEAQ come from the germline V gene (reference sequence). The V end lost 3 bases, the J end lost 7 bases, and 9 bases lay between the germline ends. CDR3 bases: TGTGCCAGCAGCTTCGCCTCAGGTGAAGCTTTCTTT. Translating it yields CASSFASGEAFF.

The chain carries TRBV27 and TRBJ1-6; D unclear. Between the trimmed V and J ends, which lost 5 bases and 14 bases, there was a span of 13 bases. CDR1 MNHEY and CDR2 SMNVEV come from the germline V gene (reference sequence). This CDR3 contains 12 residues. This CDR3 is CASSRTDRALHF. In nucleotides, the CDR3 is TGTGCCAGCAGTCGGACTGATCGTGCCCTCCACTTT.

V is TRBV30 and J is TRBJ1-2; 10 bases are a match to TRBD1. The CDR3 runs 17 residues. Germline V gene lookup returns CDR1 GTSNPN and CDR2 SVGIG (reference sequence). V trimming: 7 bases; J trimming: 0 bases; junction bases outside the gene matches: 14. The CDR3 DNA sequence: TGTGCCTCCCTTCCACCGGGACAGGGGCCACCTAACTATGGCTACACCTTC. Translating it yields CASLPPGQGPPNYGYTF.